This TCR beta chain emerged from a study of siplizumab effects on memory and regulatory T cells. The CDR3 runs 13 residues. Germline V lookup: CDR1 GTSNPN, CDR2 SVGIG (reference sequence). Trimming removed 0 bases from V and 6 bases from J, with 9 bases in between. The method was immunoSEQ multiplex PCR; TCRdb's version includes in-frame clones alone and lacks a portion of them. The sample yields approximately 100,000 clones, around 95% seen once. This clone has only one observation. Its matching antigen is unknown. General observations from the study: No functional test confirmed suppression by proliferating siplizumab-culture Tregs.

The clonotype comes from a human donor in good health. The chain joins TRBV30 to TRBJ1-5; D remains unclear. The specimen was non-Treg CD4+ T cells sorted from blood. The CDR3 loop is CAWSVGPLQPQHF. The CDR3 DNA reads TGTGCCTGGAGTGTAGGGCCACTTCAGCCCCAGCATTTT.